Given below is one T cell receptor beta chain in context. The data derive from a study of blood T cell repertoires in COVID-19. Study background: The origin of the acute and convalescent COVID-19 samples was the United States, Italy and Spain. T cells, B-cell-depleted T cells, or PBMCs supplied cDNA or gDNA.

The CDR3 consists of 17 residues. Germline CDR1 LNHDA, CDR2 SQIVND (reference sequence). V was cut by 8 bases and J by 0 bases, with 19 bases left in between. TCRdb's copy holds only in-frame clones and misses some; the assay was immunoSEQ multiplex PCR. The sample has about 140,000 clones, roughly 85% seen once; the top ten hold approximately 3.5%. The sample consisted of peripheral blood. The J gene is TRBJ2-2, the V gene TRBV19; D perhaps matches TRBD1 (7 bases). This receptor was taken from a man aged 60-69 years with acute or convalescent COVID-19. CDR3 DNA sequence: TGTGCCAGTCGTAAGAGAGGAGGGACAGCGAACACCGGGGAGCTGTTTTTT. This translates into CASRKRGGTANTGELFF.